This record looks at one T cell receptor (beta chain) sequence and its context. This clonotype was detected a few times. The antigen it binds to is not known. There are no base qualities to consult, and no much larger clone falls within one base. The sample is drawn from a study of T-cell reconstitution after alpha-beta-depleted transplantation in children (dated by TCRdb to the mid-2010s). As for the study more broadly: Using TCR repertoire profiling, the study followed T-cell immune reconstitution in a quantitative way in children after TCRalphabeta/CD19-depleted allogeneic hematopoietic cell transplantation.

Library method: PCR. These reads were obtained on an Illumina HiSeq 2500. TCR library preparation used molecular barcoding, with unique molecular identifiers applied to normalize quantification of the TCRbeta repertoire. TCRdb trimmed public reads at Q25 via fastp, called clones via MiXCR and kept in-frame beta chains. CDR3 protein sequences are deduplicated, and each keeps its most common genes and DNA. The sample table contains about 340,000 distinct CDR3 sequences; only one count was recorded for around 15% of them. The ten most abundant clones make up roughly 40% of the sample. Interpreted using the paper, the treatment or condition label stands for: allogeneic hematopoietic cell transplantation with graft depleted of TCRalphabeta T cells and CD19 B cells. Transplant recipients were children who received TCRalphabeta/CD19-depleted allogeneic hematopoietic cell grafts. The investigation overall reported the following: Over subsequent months, a decline in hyperexpanded clone frequencies was noted, and after one year, T-cell counts and TCRbeta diversity were mostly ascribed to newly produced T cells. The apparently early alphabetaT-cell count recovery about two months after transplant was reportedly dependent on only several hundred rapidly expanded clones derived from non-depleted graft cells. In some patients, high TCRbeta diversity at day 60 was attributed to recipient T cells and intrathymic progenitors that had survived conditioning.

CDR1 is given as LGHDT and CDR2 as YNNKEL, both from the germline V gene (reference sequence). V is shortened by 0 bases, J by 1 base, and the region joining them spans 16 bases. There are 17 amino acids in the CDR3, from cysteine to phenylalanine inclusive. Only the CDR3 DNA stays, 51 bases, in frame from base 1. The receptor comes from a male patient aged 2 to 10 who had a stem cell transplant for acute lymphoblastic leukemia, so the T cells may come from the graft donor. Sequences were derived from PBMCs, mostly from graft donor cells, sampled 360 days after TCRalphabeta/CD19-depleted stem cell transplant. The rearrangement combines TRBV3-1 with TRBJ2-7; the D gene is perhaps TRBD2, from 5 matching bases. The DNA sequence follows: TGTGCCAGCAGCCAAGATGAATCGGAGGTCTATTCCTACGAGCAGTACTTC. Protein translation: CASSQDESEVYSYEQYF.